Reported below is one T cell receptor beta chain. Its antigen is not yet known. No clone much larger than this one lies a single base away; base qualities are absent. The CDR1 and CDR2 encoded by the germline V gene are MNHEY and SVGAGI. Taken from cysteine to phenylalanine, the CDR3 has 15 residues. The CDR3 DNA has 45 bases and is translated from base 1. Trimming takes 6 bases off V and 2 bases off J; junction bases not matched to a gene: 8. This entry comes from a study of blood T cells in healthy people across ages (dated by TCRdb to between 2014 and 2017). Broadly, across the study: In model experiments, roughly one uniquely barcoded TCR beta cDNA molecule per two T cells was captured by template switching. To track age-related changes in TCR beta repertoire diversity, the study relied on deep sequencing normalized with unique cDNA molecular identifiers. Two additional independent replicas of 1 million unique cDNA reads from the same blood draw were analyzed for two donors (one aged 18 to 30 and one aged 80 or older). Donors of different ages were randomly distributed across sequencing lanes to avoid experimental bias. Donors were grouped into four age groups: young (average 16 years), middle-aged (39), aged (roughly 62) and long-lived (roughly 80).

The donors were about 40 Caucasian individuals from Russia, aged about 6 to 100 years, who were systemically healthy. Each donor gave approximately 9.3 milliliters of peripheral blood, collected into EDTA-treated Vacutainer tubes. Ficoll-Paque density-gradient centrifugation was used to isolate PBMCs, with at least 6.5 million obtained per sample. Total RNA, at least 6 micrograms per sample, was extracted from PBMCs with Trizol reagent. The percentages of naive CD45RAhigh/CD27high T cells were determined by flow cytometry on a PBMC aliquot from every donor. What the research found in general, with its limitations: Compared with the aged group, more naive CD4+ T cells, fewer expanded clones and increased TCR diversity were shown by the long-lived group, suggesting age selection. Total diversity estimates from one million sequenced T cells were considered lower bounds and underestimates. Observed TCR beta diversity per million T cells fell roughly linearly with age, and a significant reduction was already apparent by age approximately 41. The percentage of naive T cells measured by flow cytometry correlated strongly with observed TCR beta diversity. Because the CMV infection status of the donors was unknown, age-related changes in expanded clonotypes may potentially have been confounded. Because profiling used bulk unsorted PBMCs, naive and antigen-experienced compartments could not be compared conclusively.

Library preparation used 5' RACE. TCRdb lists the instrument as Illumina HiSeq 2500. A second PCR of 7 to 11 cycles was performed with a sample-barcoded 5' primer and a J-beta primer mix. A template-switch 5' adaptor carrying 12 random nucleotides introduced a unique molecular identifier onto each TCR beta cDNA molecule. Each sample yielded at least 3 million CDR3-containing paired-end reads. The Mint cDNA synthesis kit, primed by a TRBC-specific oligonucleotide, was used to synthesize first-strand cDNA from all RNA. Following uracil-DNA glycosylase treatment, a first 18-cycle PCR with universal primers M1SS and BC2_uni_R was performed on all cDNA. Per the original workflow: For normalization, 1 million high-quality reads were randomly selected from each sample, with every read carrying a distinct molecular identifier. Reads sharing molecular identifiers were discarded rather than binned into consensus sequences. MiTCR, run with a Q25 quality threshold and the strictest error-elimination algorithm, handled CDR3 identification, clonotype clustering and error correction. A nonparametric unseen species model with Euler transformation was used to estimate a lower bound on total TCR beta diversity. TCRdb trimmed the raw reads at Q25, called clones with MiXCR and kept productive beta chains. Entries are consolidated by CDR3 protein sequence, retaining the most common genes and DNA. In this record, the V and J calls reflect TCRdb's handling and not the investigators' own analysis. The sample table holds 380,000 or so distinct CDR3 sequences, of which roughly half were seen once. Clones ranked in the top ten supply around 49% of the sample.

Sequenced input: blood. The chain links TRBV6-5 with TRBJ2-3; 7 bases in between match TRBD1. The sequence derives from a man aged 55 to 70 in good health. CDR3 sequence: CASRSPGGDTDTQYF. The nucleotide sequence reads as follows: TGTGCCAGCAGATCACCAGGGGGAGACACAGATACGCAGTATTTT.